This T cell receptor (beta chain) was recorded in a study of spatial heterogeneity in lung cancer. Time point indicated: sample taken at primary tumor resection. No cell sorting; template was whole RNA from tumor, lung tissue or PBMC. Untreated early-stage non-small cell lung cancer patients, over 55 in total, were the donors. V shed 7 bases, J shed 5 bases, and the junction held 10 bases outside the gene matches. CDR3 size: 13 residues. CDR1 is SQVTM, CDR2 ANQGSEA, per germline. This clonotype was detected only a few times. The antigen is unknown. The library protocol tagged each TCR cDNA with a unique molecular identifier. In TCRdb, the 5' RACE reads were re-called with MiXCR into one record per CDR3 protein. The data show about 18,000 distinct CDR3 sequences, over 15% seen once. General study findings and limits: Expanded tumor TCRs that were ubiquitous appeared in blood more at resection than follow-up.

The sequence derives from a male donor with early-stage non-small cell lung cancer. The source material was PBMCs, sampled at surgery. V gene TRBV29-1 combines with J gene TRBJ2-7; 8 bases align to TRBD1. The DNA for the CDR3 is TGCAGCGCCCGAATGACAGGGGAGAACGAGCAGTACTTC. Its protein product is CSARMTGENEQYF.